These 6 T cell receptor beta chains were all obtained from the same sample, sequenced in a study of T cells in Graves' hyperthyroidism and ophthalmopathy. RNA transcripts served as the template for amplifying TCR beta CDR3 regions. Using the HTBI primer set, a first-round RT-PCR was run on the TCR CDR3. In TCRdb, the multiplex PCR reads were re-called with MiXCR into one record per CDR3 protein. Of 550,000 to 700,000 distinct CDR3 sequences listed, about half are singletons. The sequencing input was peripheral blood or thyroid tissue (not recorded which). These receptors all come from an adult woman with Graves' disease, either hyperthyroidism or ophthalmopathy (not recorded which).

This clonotype was seen a handful of times. V gene TRBV7-9 combines with J gene TRBJ1-2; D is ambiguous. This CDR3 comprises 12 residues. Trimming stripped 5 bases from V and 7 bases from J, with 11 bases between. Germline V gene lookup returns CDR1 SEHNR and CDR2 FQNEAQ (reference sequence). The DNA for the CDR3 is TGTGCCAGCAGCCAAGTTAGTCCTGGCTACACCTTC. Protein sequence: CASSQVSPGYTF.

About this clonotype: At one end, the junction sequence differs from germline, possibly due to a read error. V gene TRBV7-2 combines with J gene TRBJ2-7, with TRBD2 matching 9 bases. Germline-derived CDR1 and CDR2 are SGHTA and FQGNSA. This CDR3 is 16 amino acids long. The CDR3 protein is CASSPGSGRVTGELYF. CDR3 in DNA: TGTGCCAGCAGCCCCGGTAGCGGGAGAGTTACCGGGGAGCTGTACTTC.

This clonotype was seen at least ten times. V and J are TRBV6-6 and TRBJ2-7, with 13 bases lining up with TRBD2. V lost 5 bases to trimming and J lost 3 bases; unmatched junction nucleotides: 7. CDR3 length: 16 residues. CDR1 and CDR2 (germline): MNHNY, SVGAGI (reference sequence). The CDR3 loop reads CASSTRLAGGFYEQYF. The DNA of the CDR3 is TGTGCCAGCAGTACTAGACTAGCGGGAGGTTTCTACGAGCAGTACTTC.

This rearrangement joins TRBV6-5 to TRBJ1-5; possibly TRBD1 for D (5 bases). CDR3 length: 15 amino acids. Germline CDR1 reads MNHEY; CDR2 reads SVGAGI. Trimming took off 5 bases at V and 2 bases at J, with 13 bases between the two ends. The CDR3, as DNA: TGTGCCAGCAGTCAAGGGGTGAGGGGCAATCAGCCCCAGCATTTT. Its protein product is CASSQGVRGNQPQHF.

This clonotype was seen many times. The CDR3 is CASSLGGVRGPSTPNNEKLFF. The CDR3 DNA reads TGTGCCAGCAGCTTAGGGGGGGTCCGCGGACCCTCCACTCCTAATAATGAAAAACTGTTTTTT. V and J are TRBV7-8 and TRBJ1-4; D is perhaps TRBD1 (5 bases). This CDR3 has 21 amino acids. CDR1 is SGHVS, CDR2 FQNEAQ, per germline. Trimming took off 1 base at V and 4 bases at J, with 28 bases between the two ends.

This rearrangement joins TRBV10-3 to TRBJ1-2; 7 nucleotides align to TRBD1. Germline assignment: CDR1 ENHRY and CDR2 SYGVKD. CDR3 length: 13 amino acids. J lost 8 bases, V lost 4 bases, and 7 bases had no gene match. The CDR3 coding sequence is TGTGCCATCAGTGCTTCAGGGGGTTCAGGCTACACCTTC. It translates to CAISASGGSGYTF.